This T cell receptor beta chain was found in a study of shared clonotypes between healthy human individuals. CDR3 length: 15 residues. V was pared by 7 bases and J by 6 bases, with 16 bases between. Germline-derived CDR1 and CDR2 are MNHEY and SVGAGI. Replicate sorted-subset PCRs were loaded with approximately 190 ng DNA, 30,000 or so T cell genomes. Sequenced by immunoSEQ multiplex PCR; TCRdb stores in-frame clones only, minus some. The table records under 1,100,000 clones, roughly 75% of them present only once. The receptor was isolated from a young man in good health. Sequencing used memory CD4+ T cells sorted from blood. The subset is: CD45RA-negative fraction. The rearrangement uses TRBV6-5 and TRBJ1-6; D unresolved. DNA of the CDR3: TGTGCCAGCACTAGAACCGGGATCCTTAATTCACCCCTCCACTTT. This encodes CASTRTGILNSPLHF.